Following are 11 T cell receptor beta chains from one sample sequenced in a study of CD4 T cells in relation to SARS-CoV-2 and coronaviruses. The repertoire was sequenced with immunoSEQ multiplex PCR; TCRdb's copy has only in-frame clones and lacks some. The sample has some 30,000 clones, about 78% seen once. Unexposed donor CD4+ T cells date from about 2011-2018, before the COVID-19 pandemic. After about 10 days of culture, CD4+ T cells were isolated. Antigens of these TCRs are unknown. Sequenced input: CD4+ T cells from PBMCs, cultured in vitro. The receptors were gathered from a human donor in good health.

The CDR3 region is CASSSDRVNYGYTF. The CDR3 nucleotides are TGTGCCAGCAGCAGCGACAGGGTTAACTATGGCTACACCTTC. This chain links TRBV6-5 with TRBJ1-2, with 7 bases lining up with TRBD1. Losses at the gene ends were 6 bases for V and 1 base for J; bases not matched to a gene: 5. The V gene's germline CDR1 is MNHEY and CDR2 SVGAGI. This CDR3 spans 14 amino acids.

The genes are TRBV2 and TRBJ2-5, with 9 bases identical to TRBD1. Trimming at V came to 6 bases and at J to 6 bases, leaving 11 bases not matched to a gene. The germline gives CDR1 SNHLY, CDR2 FYNNEI. The CDR3 loop spans 15 amino acids. The CDR3 DNA reads TGTGCCAGCAGGGAGAATAGCGGACAGGGGCAGACCCAGTACTTC. This sequence encodes CASRENSGQGQTQYF.

The rearrangement uses TRBV6-5 and TRBJ2-4; 8 nucleotides agree with TRBD2. CDR1 and CDR2 from the germline V gene are MNHEY and SVGAGI. CDR3 length equals 14 residues. V was pared by 8 bases and J by 2 bases, with 5 bases of the junction left unmatched. CDR3 bases: TGTGCCAGCGCGGGGGGTCTTCCCAAAAACATTCAGTACTTC. Translating gives CASAGGLPKNIQYF.

This clone was observed a single time. The chain couples TRBV24-1 to TRBJ2-7, with D perhaps TRBD1 (6 bases). CDR1 is KGHDR, CDR2 SFDVKD, per germline. V gave up 5 bases and J gave up 4 bases, with 14 bases separating them. The CDR3 sequence is 14 residues long. CDR3 sequence reads: CATSGQTGIYEQYF. For the CDR3, the DNA is TGTGCCACCAGTGGACAAACAGGGATATACGAGCAGTACTTC.

This rearrangement joins TRBV5-6 to TRBJ2-5, with a weak D call TRBD1 (5 bases). The CDR3 extends over 14 amino acids. Germline CDR1 and CDR2: SGHDT and YYEEEE. Trimming stripped 1 base from V and 5 bases from J, with 12 bases between. CDR3 residues: CASSLRAGSETQYF. DNA for the CDR3: TGTGCCAGCAGCTTGCGGGCAGGGTCCGAGACCCAGTACTTC. The full variable domain, with the rest looked up from reference TRBV5-6 and TRBJ2-5, is DAGVTQSPTHLIKTRGQQVTLRCSPKSGHDTVSWYQQALGQGPQFIFQYYEEEERQRGNFPDRFSGHQFPNYSSELNVNALLLGDSALYLCASSLRAGSETQYFGPGTRLLVL.

CDR3 sequence reads: CASSRDREYEQYF. As DNA, the CDR3 is TGTGCCAGCAGTCGGGACAGAGAGTACGAGCAGTACTTC. V gene TRBV21-1 combines with J gene TRBJ2-7; the table's D call of TRBD1 was not tested on the DNA. TRBV21-1 is a pseudogene locus. The CDR3 consists of 13 residues.

This chain connects TRBV5-4 to TRBJ2-2, with TRBD2 matching over 9 bases. In germline, CDR1 is SGHNT, CDR2 YYREEE (reference sequence). The V gene end was trimmed by 6 bases and the J gene end by 3 bases; junction bases not matched to a gene: 12. The CDR3 extends over 17 amino acids. The CDR3 protein is CASTTGAGGQDTGELFF. In DNA, the CDR3 is TGTGCCAGCACCACGGGGGCGGGGGGGCAAGACACCGGGGAGCTGTTTTTT. Looking up the rest from reference TRBV5-4 and TRBJ2-2 gives the full variable domain: ETGVTQSPTHLIKTRGQQVTLRCSSQSGHNTVSWYQQALGQGPQFIFQYYREEENGRGNFPPRFSGLQFPNYSSELNVNALELDDSALYLCASTTGAGGQDTGELFFGEGSRLTVL.

This chain joins TRBV10-2 and TRBJ2-7; D might be TRBD2 (5 bases). Germline values: CDR1 WSHSY, CDR2 SAAADI. V dropped 6 bases and J dropped 2 bases, with 14 bases sitting between them. CDR3 size: 14 residues. This chain's CDR3 is CASSDTSGTYEQYF. The CDR3 nucleotides read TGCGCCAGCAGCGACACTAGTGGGACCTACGAGCAGTACTTC.

The CDR3 nucleotides read TGCGCCAGCAGCCAAGATACCCCTGCGTATAATGAGCAGTTCTTC. It specifies CASSQDTPAYNEQFF. V is TRBV4-3 and J is TRBJ2-1; D is unclear. Germline V gene data show CDR1 as LGHNA and CDR2 as YSLEER. The V end was cut by 0 bases, the J end by 7 bases, with 13 bases between. This CDR3 is 15 amino acids long.

This clone came up a few times. The J gene is TRBJ2-7, the V gene TRBV6-2 or TRBV6-3; 8 nucleotides align to TRBD2. This CDR3 contains 16 residues. Germline V lookup: CDR1 MNHEY, CDR2 SVGEGT. Trimming took 2 bases from V and 2 from J; bases not matched to a gene: 8. This CDR3 is CASSYGGSGITYEQYF. The CDR3 bases are TGTGCCAGCAGTTACGGGGGTAGCGGGATAACCTACGAGCAGTACTTC.

The chain uses TRBV9 and TRBJ2-3; 7 positions agree with TRBD2. The CDR3 is made up of 15 amino acids. Trimming took 0 bases from V and 3 from J; bases not matched to a gene: 4. The germline CDR1 and CDR2 sequences are SGDLS and YYNGEE. The CDR3 DNA is TGTGCCAGCAGCGTAGAGGGCGGGAGAACAGATACGCAGTATTTT. It yields the protein CASSVEGGRTDTQYF.